The 23 T cell receptor beta chains in this list originate from one sample, sequenced in a study of PD-1 blockade in classical Hodgkin lymphoma. Indicated time point: cycle 4 day 1 (C4D1), after 6 weeks of nivolumab. All trial patients relapsed after autologous stem cell transplantation. Generated by immunoSEQ multiplex PCR, the TCRdb table keeps only in-frame clones and is missing some. The sample records some 110,000 clones, roughly 87% being singletons. This specimen was peripheral blood mononuclear cells (PBMCs), taken before the fourth cycle of nivolumab. The source is a human donor with classical Hodgkin lymphoma.

The CDR3, as DNA: TGTGCCTGGAGTTCCACCGGGACAGGGAGGCAGCCCCAGCATTTT. Translation: CAWSSTGTGRQPQHF. The chain combines TRBV30 with TRBJ1-5, with 9 bases lining up with TRBD1. This CDR3 spans 15 amino acids. With 2 bases clipped from V and 7 bases from J, the junction kept 9 bases outside the gene matches. The germline V gene encodes CDR1 GTSNPN and CDR2 SVGIG (reference sequence).

The rearrangement joins TRBV30 to TRBJ2-5, with 12 nucleotides matching TRBD1. The germline gives CDR1 GTSNPN, CDR2 SVGIG (reference sequence). V was clipped by 2 bases and J by 5 bases; unmatched bases: 3. The CDR3 covers 14 residues. The CDR3 is CAWSSGTGGETQYF. CDR3 in DNA: TGTGCCTGGAGTAGCGGGACAGGGGGCGAGACCCAGTACTTC.

The chain employs TRBV7-9 and TRBJ2-3, with unresolved D. The CDR3 runs 14 residues. The germline V gene has CDR1 SEHNR and CDR2 FQNEAQ (reference sequence). Trimming removed 5 bases at V and 4 bases at J, with 13 bases between. The CDR3 DNA is TGTGCCAGCAGCACACCACCCTCGGCAGATACGCAGTATTTT. It is translated as CASSTPPSADTQYF.

The chain is built from TRBV15 and TRBJ1-3; D is undetermined. CDR1 is LNHNV and CDR2 is YYDKDF in the germline V gene (reference sequence). V shed 6 bases and J shed 0 bases, with 12 bases lying between them. This CDR3 is 15 amino acids long. Written as DNA, the CDR3 is TGTGCCACCAGGGACGTGGATTTCTCTGGAAACACCATATATTTT. Amino acid sequence: CATRDVDFSGNTIYF.

In DNA, the CDR3 is TGTGCCAGCAGTGCCGGGACCCTATTTACAGCCTCTGGAAACACCATATATTTT. Protein: CASSAGTLFTASGNTIYF. The V call is TRBV2, the J call TRBJ1-3; D is possibly TRBD1 (5 bases). From germline, CDR1 is SNHLY and CDR2 FYNNEI. Trimming took off 4 bases at V and 0 bases at J, with 19 bases between the two ends. This CDR3 region has 18 residues.

The V gene is TRBV28, the J gene TRBJ2-3; 7 bases map to TRBD1. Germline CDR1 and CDR2: MDHEN and SYDVKM. The CDR3 sequence is 11 residues long. Unmatched junction bases numbered 0, after V lost 8 bases and J lost 4 bases. CDR3: CASQGADTQYF. CDR3 DNA sequence: TGTGCCAGCCAGGGGGCAGATACGCAGTATTTT. Looking up the rest from reference TRBV28 and TRBJ2-3 gives the full variable domain: DVKVTQSSRYLVKRTGEKVFLECVQDMDHENMFWYRQDPGLGLRLIYFSYDVKMKEKGDIPEGYSVSREKKERFSLILESASTNQTSMYLCASQGADTQYFGPGTRLTVL.

By share, this clone counts as medium-sized. V usage is TRBV25-1 and J usage is TRBJ1-4; D is unresolved. Germline CDR1 is MGHDK and CDR2 is SYGVNS. Trimming took off 2 bases at V and 7 bases at J, with 17 bases between the two ends. The CDR3 has 16 amino acids. Here the CDR3 DNA reads TGTGCCAGCAGTGAAAGAGGGATTAGTGGGCTTGAAAAACTGTTTTTT. Its protein is CASSERGISGLEKLFF.

The genes are TRBV15 and TRBJ1-3; weak D call: TRBD1 (5 bases). Trimming left V 5 bases short and J 1 base short, with 12 bases between. The germline gives CDR1 LNHNV, CDR2 YYDKDF (reference sequence). CDR3 length equals 15 residues. CDR3: CATSGIRGSGNTIYF. DNA for the CDR3: TGTGCCACCAGCGGGATCCGGGGGTCTGGAAACACCATATATTTT.

The genes are TRBV11-2 and TRBJ2-5, with no clear D. CDR1 is SGHAT, CDR2 FQNNGV, per germline. The CDR3 sequence is 12 residues long. With 7 bases removed from V and 4 bases from J, the gap between germline ends came to 10 bases. This CDR3 reads CASTNDGETQYF. The CDR3 DNA follows: TGTGCCAGCACAAACGACGGAGAGACCCAGTACTTC.

This chain uses TRBV30 with TRBJ1-1; tentatively, D is TRBD1 (5 bases). The length of the CDR3 is 16 residues. CDR1 is GTSNPN, CDR2 SVGIG, per germline (reference sequence). Trimming removed 0 bases at V and 1 base at J, with 15 bases between. This CDR3 reads CAWSVGLAGSNTEAFF. The DNA of the CDR3 is TGTGCCTGGAGTGTAGGATTGGCAGGGTCGAACACTGAAGCTTTCTTT.

The chain links TRBV27 to TRBJ1-1; D ambiguous. V was trimmed by 2 bases and J by 4 bases, leaving 11 bases between them. The CDR3 runs to 14 residues. CDR1 is MNHEY and CDR2 is SMNVEV in the germline V gene (reference sequence). This chain's CDR3 is CASSLRPLVTEAFF. For the CDR3, the DNA is TGTGCCAGCAGTTTACGACCGTTGGTCACTGAAGCTTTCTTT.

The rearrangement joins TRBV7-2 to TRBJ1-5, with no clear D. V lost 2 bases, J lost 0 bases, and 8 bases lay in between. There are 15 residues in the CDR3. CDR1 and CDR2 (germline): SGHTA, FQGNSA. For the CDR3, the DNA is TGTGCCAGCAGCTTATTAGCCAATAGCAATCAGCCCCAGCATTTT. Encoded protein: CASSLLANSNQPQHF.

The rearrangement links TRBV6-6 to TRBJ2-1; 12 bases fit TRBD2. The CDR3 is 16 residues long. Per the germline V gene, CDR1 is MNHNY and CDR2 is SVGAGI (reference sequence). The J segment lost 6 bases and the V segment lost 6 bases, leaving 9 bases of the junction unmatched. CDR3 in amino acids: CASRPTLAGGLNEQFF. Here the CDR3 DNA reads TGTGCCAGCAGGCCCACCCTAGCGGGAGGGCTCAATGAGCAGTTCTTC.

This rearrangement joins TRBV10-3 to TRBJ2-3, with 11 positions matching TRBD2. CDR1 is ENHRY, CDR2 SYGVKD, per germline. V was pared by 6 bases and J by 4 bases, with 9 bases of the junction left unmatched. This CDR3 comprises 16 residues. DNA of the CDR3: TGTGCCATCAGCCCCGCCACTAGCGGGAGCCCAGATACGCAGTATTTT. Its protein product is CAISPATSGSPDTQYF.

The J gene is TRBJ1-1, the V gene TRBV7-2; the D is unclear. The CDR3 extends over 13 amino acids. Germline lookup yields CDR1 SGHTA and CDR2 FQGNSA. V dropped 3 bases and J dropped 2 bases, with 7 bases sitting between them. CDR3 sequence reads: CASSLLRNTEAFF. CDR3 DNA sequence: TGTGCCAGCAGCTTGCTACGCAACACTGAAGCTTTCTTT.

The chain links TRBV29-1 to TRBJ2-1, with D tentatively TRBD1 or TRBD2 (5 bases each). Per germline, CDR1 SQVTM and CDR2 ANQGSEA. The V and J ends lost 4 bases and 9 bases respectively, with 10 bases between them. CDR3 size: 11 residues. The CDR3 here is CSVARDVEQFF. In DNA, the CDR3 is TGCAGCGTTGCACGGGACGTTGAGCAGTTCTTC.

V and J are TRBV6-5 and TRBJ2-7; D might be TRBD1 or TRBD2, each matching 5 bases. Germline CDR1 is MNHEY and CDR2 is SVGAGI. The CDR3 consists of 14 residues. V was shortened by 0 bases and J by 5 bases, with 11 bases between the two germline ends. The CDR3 nucleotides are TGTGCCAGCAGTTACTCGATCCGGGACCACGAGCAGTACTTC. Its translation is CASSYSIRDHEQYF.

The chain is built from TRBV6-5 and TRBJ1-3; no reliable D call. CDR1 and CDR2 from the germline V gene are MNHEY and SVGAGI. V dropped 0 bases and J dropped 0 bases, with 9 bases sitting between them. The length of the CDR3 is 16 residues. The CDR3 protein is CASSYSSSGSGNTIYF. DNA of the CDR3: TGTGCCAGCAGTTACTCGTCCAGCGGCTCTGGAAACACCATATATTTT.

A word on this clone: Other DNA sequences in the same sample also yield this CDR3. The rearrangement uses TRBV5-1 and TRBJ2-7; D is uncertain. V lost 0 bases to trimming and J lost 4 bases, with 2 bases between them. Germline-derived CDR1 and CDR2 are SGHRS and YFSETQ. The CDR3 is 11 residues long. The DNA of the CDR3 is TGCGCCAGCAGCTTGGGTTACGAGCAGTACTTC. It yields the protein CASSLGYEQYF.

This rearrangement joins TRBV19 to TRBJ1-1; no definite D call. This CDR3 is 15 amino acids long. V lost 1 base, J lost 6 bases, and 15 bases lay in between. Looked up from germline, CDR1 is LNHDA and CDR2 is SQIVND (reference sequence). CDR3 sequence: CASSIVTDPRAEAFF. CDR3 DNA: TGTGCCAGTAGTATAGTCACAGATCCTAGGGCTGAAGCTTTCTTT.

Notes on this clone: The junction and the germline gene differ at one end; a read error may be behind it. The chain is built from TRBV27 and TRBJ2-3; D not certain. Germline loops: CDR1 MNHEY, CDR2 SMNVEV (reference sequence). The CDR3 covers 13 residues. For the CDR3, the DNA is TGTGCCAGCATTTTAGCCGGCACAGATACGCAGTATTTT. Translating it yields CASILAGTDTQYF.

This chain links TRBV5-1 with TRBJ2-2; 10 bases agree with TRBD2. Germline V gene lookup returns CDR1 SGHRS and CDR2 YFSETQ. J gave up 4 bases and V 2 bases, and 5 bases lay outside the gene matches. This CDR3 spans 16 amino acids. The CDR3, as DNA: TGCGCCAGCAGCTTCGTGCTAGCGGGAGCCACCGGGGAGCTGTTTTTT. As protein: CASSFVLAGATGELFF.

The CDR3 here is CASSPALTRRNTIYF. The CDR3 nucleotides read TGTGCCAGCAGTCCCGCTCTGACCAGACGAAACACCATATATTTT. The chain links TRBV27 to TRBJ1-3; D not certain. V gave up 5 bases and J gave up 5 bases, with 16 bases separating them. Germline V lookup: CDR1 MNHEY, CDR2 SMNVEV (reference sequence). The CDR3 covers 15 residues.